The 23 T cell receptor beta chains below were found in one sample sequenced in a study of T cell responses to AZD1222 COVID-19 vaccine. Profiled with immunoSEQ multiplex PCR; TCRdb holds only in-frame clones, not every one. The sample consists of around 84,000 clones, about 82% of them appearing once. The material was peripheral blood, obtained on day 0 of AZD1222 vaccination. These receptors were taken from an adult in good health.

The chain carries TRBV19 and TRBJ1-1, with a weak D call TRBD1 (5 bases). The V gene's germline CDR1 is LNHDA and CDR2 SQIVND (reference sequence). V lost 5 bases and J 4 bases, leaving 14 bases between the germline ends. The CDR3 is made up of 14 amino acids. In DNA form, the CDR3 reads TGTGCCAGTAGTCAGCAGGGTTCGGGCACTGAAGCTTTCTTT. Translation: CASSQQGSGTEAFF.

The chain employs TRBV15 and TRBJ2-7; 8 bases are a match to TRBD1. The CDR3 covers 16 residues. Germline CDR1 LNHNV, CDR2 YYDKDF (reference sequence). The junction had 8 bases not matched to a gene; V was cut back by 1 base and J by 3 bases. DNA of the CDR3: TGTGCCACCAGCAGAGTTGGCGGGGACAGGAGCTACGAGCAGTACTTC. Encoded protein: CATSRVGGDRSYEQYF.

The chain links TRBV18 to TRBJ1-1; 7 bases align to TRBD1. Germline CDR1 is KGHSH and CDR2 is LQKENI. J was trimmed by 8 bases and V by 3 bases; bases with no gene match: 6. The CDR3 has 13 amino acids. CDR3 DNA sequence: TGTGCCAGCTCACCCCTCGACAGGGTGGAAGCTTTCTTT. Amino acid sequence: CASSPLDRVEAFF.

A word on this clone: This sample includes further DNA sequences coding for the same CDR3. The chain recombines TRBV19 with TRBJ1-6, with D perhaps matching TRBD1 (6 bases). V was shortened by 2 bases and J by 8 bases, with 7 bases between the two germline ends. Germline CDR1 reads LNHDA; CDR2 reads SQIVND (reference sequence). The CDR3 loop spans 13 amino acids. Here the CDR3 reads CASSIPGDSPLHF. Written as DNA, the CDR3 is TGTGCCAGTAGTATACCAGGGGATTCACCCCTCCACTTT.

This chain links TRBV3-1 (or the pseudogene TRBV3-2) with TRBJ2-6; D not resolved. Trimming took off 1 base at V and 4 bases at J, with 14 bases between the two ends. The CDR3 is 17 amino acids. In germline, CDR1 is LGHDT, CDR2 YNNKEL (reference sequence). DNA for the CDR3: TGTGCCAGCAGCCAAGCTGGGCCTCAGTCCGGGGCCAACGTCCTGACTTTC. Residues: CASSQAGPQSGANVLTF.

The genes are TRBV2 and TRBJ1-1, with 7 bases lining up with TRBD1. Germline values: CDR1 SNHLY, CDR2 FYNNEI. V lost 6 bases and J lost 4; bases outside the gene matches: 5. The length of the CDR3 is 13 residues. The chain's CDR3 is CASSRGWGTEAFF. CDR3 in DNA: TGTGCCAGCAGCAGGGGGTGGGGCACTGAAGCTTTCTTT.

The rearrangement joins TRBV2 to TRBJ2-1; D remains unclear. The CDR3 extends over 16 amino acids. The V end was cut by 1 base, the J end by 0 bases, with 10 bases between. CDR1 and CDR2 (germline): SNHLY, FYNNEI. The CDR3 is CASSEVRGSSYNEQFF. DNA for the CDR3: TGTGCCAGCAGTGAAGTTCGAGGAAGCTCCTACAATGAGCAGTTCTTC.

The J gene is TRBJ2-2, the V gene TRBV5-4; a weak D match, TRBD2 (5 bases). Between the trimmed V and J ends, which lost 0 bases and 3 bases, there was a span of 9 bases. Per germline, CDR1 SGHNT and CDR2 YYREEE (reference sequence). The CDR3 is made up of 15 amino acids. CDR3 sequence (DNA): TGTGCCAGCAGCTTGGGTCTCGGGGACACCGGGGAGCTGTTTTTT. It codes for CASSLGLGDTGELFF.

This clone showed up just a few times. The chain is built from TRBV28 and TRBJ1-5, with D maybe TRBD1 (5 bases). The length of the CDR3 is 14 residues. Germline assignment: CDR1 MDHEN and CDR2 SYDVKM. V lost 2 bases and J 3 bases, leaving 8 bases between the germline ends. DNA of the CDR3: TGTGCCAGCAGTTTACCACAGGACAATCAGCCCCAGCATTTT. Protein product: CASSLPQDNQPQHF. Full variable domain (rest looked up from reference TRBV28 and TRBJ1-5): DVKVTQSSRYLVKRTGEKVFLECVQDMDHENMFWYRQDPGLGLRLIYFSYDVKMKEKGDIPEGYSVSREKKERFSLILESASTNQTSMYLCASSLPQDNQPQHFGDGTRLSIL.

This chain joins TRBV6-1 and TRBJ2-7; possible D gene TRBD2, 5 bases. V gave up 1 base and J gave up 4 bases, with 11 bases separating them. The CDR3 spans 14 residues. The germline V gene has CDR1 MNHNS and CDR2 SASEGT. CDR3 loop: CASSEGLAVYEQYF. The CDR3 nucleotides are TGTGCCAGCAGTGAAGGTCTAGCCGTATACGAGCAGTACTTC.

This chain uses TRBV5-4 with TRBJ1-1; D gene uncertain. CDR1 and CDR2 from the germline V gene are SGHNT and YYREEE (reference sequence). This CDR3 has 15 amino acids. V was trimmed by 4 bases and J by 1 base, leaving 14 bases between them. The CDR3 DNA is TGTGCCAGCAGCGCACAGAGACTCTCGAACACTGAAGCTTTCTTT. Encoded protein: CASSAQRLSNTEAFF. Drawing the rest from reference TRBV5-4 and TRBJ1-1, the complete variable domain is ETGVTQSPTHLIKTRGQQVTLRCSSQSGHNTVSWYQQALGQGPQFIFQYYREEENGRGNFPPRFSGLQFPNYSSELNVNALELDDSALYLCASSAQRLSNTEAFFGQGTRLTVV.

This rearrangement joins TRBV5-1 to TRBJ2-5; tentatively, D is TRBD1 or TRBD2 (5 bases each). Trimming cost V 8 bases and J 5 bases, with 13 bases left between them. The CDR3 contains 12 residues. From germline, CDR1 is SGHRS and CDR2 YFSETQ. CDR3 DNA sequence: TGCGCCAGTTACTCAGAGGGGGAGACCCAGTACTTC. Its translation is CASYSEGETQYF. The variable domain in full, with the rest retrieved from reference TRBV5-1 and TRBJ2-5, is KAGVTQTPRYLIKTRGQQVTLSCSPISGHRSVSWYQQTPGQGLQFLFEYFSETQRNKGNFPGRFSGRQFSNSRSEMNVSTLELGDSALYLCASYSEGETQYFGPGTRLLVL.

This chain links TRBV7-6 with TRBJ2-1; D perhaps matches TRBD2 (5 bases). V was shortened by 5 bases and J by 2 bases, with 16 bases between the two germline ends. Germline CDR1 reads SGHVS; CDR2 reads FNYEAQ. CDR3 size: 16 residues. The CDR3 sequence is CASSPVPRGTYNEQFF. The CDR3 coding sequence is TGTGCCAGCAGCCCAGTCCCCCGGGGAACCTACAATGAGCAGTTCTTC. The full variable domain, completed using reference TRBV7-6 and TRBJ2-1, is GAGVSQSPRYKVTKRGQDVALRCDPISGHVSLYWYRQALGQGPEFLTYFNYEAQQDKSGLPNDRFSAERPEGSISTLTIQRTEQRDSAMYRCASSPVPRGTYNEQFFGPGTRLTVL.

This rearrangement joins TRBV27 to TRBJ2-5, with 7 bases matching TRBD2. Germline V lookup: CDR1 MNHEY, CDR2 SMNVEV (reference sequence). The V and J ends lost 1 base and 1 base, in that order; junction bases with no gene match: 6. The CDR3 consists of 16 residues. The CDR3 DNA follows: TGTGCCAGCAGTTTATTTAGGTCTAGCGGCCAAGAGACCCAGTACTTC. It codes for CASSLFRSSGQETQYF.

The count of this clone is one. The chain has TRBV6-5 and TRBJ1-1, with a weak D call TRBD1 (6 bases). The V and J ends lost 0 bases and 4 bases respectively, with 12 bases between them. CDR3 length: 15 residues. Per the germline V gene, CDR1 is MNHEY and CDR2 is SVGAGI. The CDR3 here is CASSYSPTGSTEAFF. CDR3 nucleotide sequence: TGTGCCAGCAGTTACTCTCCTACAGGGAGCACTGAAGCTTTCTTT.

V usage is TRBV7-9 and J usage is TRBJ1-3; 8 bases map to TRBD1. The CDR3 is 14 residues long. Germline lookup yields CDR1 SEHNR and CDR2 FQNEAQ (reference sequence). The J segment lost 4 bases and the V segment lost 4 bases, leaving 3 bases of the junction unmatched. The CDR3 here is CASSYGQGGNTIYF. The DNA of the CDR3 is TGTGCCAGCAGCTATGGACAGGGAGGAAACACCATATATTTT.

The J gene is TRBJ1-3, the V gene TRBV5-4; no reliable D call. Germline V gene data show CDR1 as SGHNT and CDR2 as YYREEE (reference sequence). Trimming left V 5 bases short and J 1 base short, with 10 bases between. The CDR3 spans 14 residues. CDR3 nucleotide sequence: TGTGCCAGCAGTTTCCCTTTATCTGGAAACACCATATATTTT. The encoded protein is CASSFPLSGNTIYF.

The V and J genes are TRBV2 and TRBJ2-3, with TRBD2 identical over 8 bases. Germline CDR1 is SNHLY and CDR2 is FYNNEI. With V trimmed by 0 bases and J by 1 base, 3 bases remained unmatched. This CDR3 spans 16 amino acids. DNA for the CDR3: TGTGCCAGCAGTGAAGCAGGTAGCGGGGGCACAGATACGCAGTATTTT. Protein: CASSEAGSGGTDTQYF.

A single count supports this clone. The chain carries TRBV19 and TRBJ2-2; D is ambiguous. Between the trimmed V and J ends, which lost 2 bases and 2 bases, there was a span of 6 bases. This CDR3 has 14 amino acids. Germline V gives CDR1 LNHDA, CDR2 SQIVND (reference sequence). The CDR3 loop reads CASSIRSNTGELFF. DNA for the CDR3: TGTGCCAGTAGTATACGGAGCAACACCGGGGAGCTGTTTTTT.

This chain uses TRBV2 with TRBJ1-4, with D possibly being TRBD1 (5 bases). The CDR3 is 14 residues long. The germline V gene encodes CDR1 SNHLY and CDR2 FYNNEI. V dropped 5 bases and J dropped 8 bases, with 15 bases sitting between them. As DNA, the CDR3 is TGTGCCAGCAGTTCCTCGGGACTAGGCGAAAAACTGTTTTTT. Its translation: CASSSSGLGEKLFF.

The CDR3 spells CASSLDTGTGLQEQYF. The CDR3, as DNA: TGTGCCAGCAGCTTGGACACCGGGACCGGGCTCCAGGAGCAGTACTTC. The V gene is TRBV5-8, the J gene TRBJ2-7; either TRBD1 or TRBD2 may fit D (5 bases each). The V end was cut by 0 bases, the J end by 7 bases, with 20 bases between. Germline lookup yields CDR1 SGHTS and CDR2 YDEGEE. There are 16 residues in the CDR3.

DNA for the CDR3: TGTGCCAGCAGTCGGGACAGGAAATACTCTGGAAACACCATATATTTT. Encoded protein: CASSRDRKYSGNTIYF. The V gene is TRBV7-9, the J gene TRBJ1-3; 8 bases agree with TRBD1. V shed 6 bases and J 0 bases; nucleotides not matched to a gene: 7. Germline CDR1 and CDR2: SEHNR and FQNEAQ (reference sequence). CDR3 length equals 16 residues.

This clone was detected once. The chain has TRBV9 and TRBJ2-1; tentative D call: TRBD2 (5 bases). V was cut by 1 base and J by 5 bases, with 10 bases left in between. The CDR3 spans 14 residues. Germline V gene data show CDR1 as SGDLS and CDR2 as YYNGEE. In DNA form, the CDR3 reads TGTGCCAGCAGCGTAATGGGGAGTGACAATGAGCAGTTCTTC. Its translation is CASSVMGSDNEQFF.